These 18 T cell receptor beta chains originate from one sample sequenced in a study of blood T cell repertoires in COVID-19. Only in-frame clones appear in the TCRdb table, and some are missing; sequencing was by immunoSEQ multiplex PCR. The sample has around 310,000 clones; about nine tenths are singletons. Material: peripheral blood. The receptors originated from a young woman with COVID-19, enrolled during active disease.

As for this clone: Other DNA sequences in this sample translate to the same CDR3. The chain employs TRBV19 and TRBJ1-5; no definite D call. V lost 3 bases and J lost 4, with 7 bases in between. CDR1 LNHDA and CDR2 SQIVND come from the germline V gene (reference sequence). CDR3 length equals 13 residues. The chain's CDR3 is CASSISGNQPQHF. Written as DNA, the CDR3 is TGTGCCAGTAGTATTTCAGGTAATCAGCCCCAGCATTTT.

The chain has TRBV5-6 and TRBJ2-1, with TRBD2 matching over 12 bases. Per germline, CDR1 SGHDT and CDR2 YYEEEE. The CDR3 runs 16 residues. V was pared by 4 bases and J by 4 bases, with 6 bases of the junction left unmatched. This CDR3 is CASSPLAGGRYNEQFF. The DNA of the CDR3 is TGTGCCAGCAGCCCTCTAGCGGGAGGGAGGTACAATGAGCAGTTCTTC.

The gene calls are TRBV30 and TRBJ1-3, with D perhaps matching TRBD1 (6 bases). Germline V gene sequence: CDR1 GTSNPN, CDR2 SVGIG (reference sequence). The CDR3 totals 11 residues. Between the trimmed V and J ends, which lost 5 bases and 10 bases, there was a span of 12 bases. The CDR3 region is CAWGFGQTIYF. The CDR3 coding sequence is TGTGCCTGGGGCTTCGGACAGACCATATATTTT.

The chain recombines TRBV18 with TRBJ2-5; a possible D gene is TRBD2 (6 bases). Germline CDR1 is KGHSH and CDR2 is LQKENI. The CDR3 spans 14 residues. V was cut by 1 base and J by 5 bases, with 11 bases left in between. DNA of the CDR3: TGTGCCAGCTCACCACGGAGGGAGTTGGAGACCCAGTACTTC. It is translated as CASSPRRELETQYF.

The chain carries TRBV7-3 and TRBJ1-2; D gene uncertain. The ends were cut back, 5 bases at V and 6 bases at J, with 16 bases in the middle. In germline, CDR1 is SGHTA, CDR2 FQGTGA. CDR3 size: 14 residues. This CDR3 is CASSPTPLHDGYTF. CDR3 sequence (DNA): TGTGCCAGCAGCCCTACCCCGCTCCATGATGGCTACACCTTC.

The rearrangement uses TRBV25-1 and TRBJ2-3, with D possibly being TRBD2 (5 bases). Germline V gene lookup returns CDR1 MGHDK and CDR2 SYGVNS. This CDR3 region has 14 residues. V was shortened by 1 base and J by 8 bases, with 13 bases between the two germline ends. CDR3 DNA sequence: TGTGCCAGCAGTGAATTCGGGGTCCGGGTTACGCAGTATTTT. Protein: CASSEFGVRVTQYF.

The chain uses TRBV12-3 or TRBV12-4 and TRBJ2-3, with TRBD2 as a possible D gene (6 bases). Trimming removed 6 bases at V and 6 bases at J, with 13 bases between. The CDR3 runs 13 residues. The CDR3 is CASSPTRKDTQYF. CDR3 sequence (DNA): TGTGCCAGCAGCCCGACTAGGAAGGATACGCAGTATTTT.

The gene calls are TRBV5-1 and TRBJ2-1; weak D call: TRBD1 (5 bases). V was shortened by 0 bases and J by 6 bases, with 13 bases between the two germline ends. The length of the CDR3 is 15 residues. Germline V lookup: CDR1 SGHRS, CDR2 YFSETQ. The CDR3 DNA sequence: TGCGCCAGCAGCTTGGACGCAGGGTTTGGCAATGAGCAGTTCTTC. Translation: CASSLDAGFGNEQFF.

This chain uses TRBV11-2 with TRBJ1-1; 7 bases fit TRBD1. Germline assignment: CDR1 SGHAT and CDR2 FQNNGV. Trimming removed 6 bases from V and 1 base from J; junction bases left unmatched: 8. CDR3 length: 15 amino acids. CDR3 in amino acids: CASSLTGAANTEAFF. The CDR3 coding sequence is TGTGCCAGCAGTCTAACAGGGGCCGCGAACACTGAAGCTTTCTTT.

The V gene is TRBV19, the J gene TRBJ2-1, with TRBD2 matching over 10 bases. The V segment lost 1 base and the J segment 0 bases; nucleotides outside the gene matches: 9. CDR3 length equals 19 residues. CDR1 LNHDA and CDR2 SQIVND come from the germline V gene (reference sequence). The CDR3 sequence is CASSIGASGSRVSYNEQFF. The CDR3 coding sequence is TGTGCCAGTAGTATAGGGGCTAGCGGGAGTCGGGTCTCCTACAATGAGCAGTTCTTC. Complete variable domain (other parts from reference TRBV19 and TRBJ2-1): DGGITQSPKYLFRKEGQNVTLSCEQNLNHDAMYWYRQDPGQGLRLIYYSQIVNDFQKGDIAEGYSVSREKKESFPLTVTSAQKNPTAFYLCASSIGASGSRVSYNEQFFGPGTRLTVL.

This chain links TRBV28 with TRBJ2-3, with TRBD2 as a possible D gene (7 bases). V shed 11 bases and J shed 4 bases, with 25 bases lying between them. Germline V lookup: CDR1 MDHEN, CDR2 SYDVKM. This CDR3 comprises 16 residues. CDR3 coding DNA: TGTGCCGTCGGCCCTACAGAGGGCGGGGGCCCAGATACGCAGTATTTT. The encoded protein is CAVGPTEGGGPDTQYF.

This chain uses TRBV6-6 with TRBJ2-7, with D maybe TRBD2 (5 bases). Between the trimmed V and J ends, which lost 8 bases and 0 bases, there was a span of 17 bases. The CDR3 loop spans 15 amino acids. Looked up from germline, CDR1 is MNHNY and CDR2 is SVGAGI (reference sequence). CDR3 sequence: CASGLWTGNSYEQYF. In nucleotides, the CDR3 is TGTGCCAGCGGACTCTGGACGGGAAACTCCTACGAGCAGTACTTC.

J is TRBJ2-7 and V is TRBV25-1; weak D call: TRBD1 (5 bases). V gave up 2 bases and J gave up 7 bases, with 12 bases separating them. The CDR3 length is 13 residues. Germline lookup yields CDR1 MGHDK and CDR2 SYGVNS. This chain's CDR3 is CASSEGAGFEQYF. The CDR3, as DNA: TGTGCCAGCAGTGAAGGGGCAGGGTTTGAGCAGTACTTC.

J is TRBJ1-2 and V is TRBV6-1; maybe TRBD1 (5 bases). Germline values: CDR1 MNHNS, CDR2 SASEGT. The V end lost 0 bases, the J end lost 4 bases, and 12 bases lay between the germline ends. The CDR3 loop spans 15 amino acids. The CDR3 spells CASSEAGQGGYGYTF. The CDR3 nucleotides read TGTGCCAGCAGTGAAGCGGGGCAGGGTGGCTATGGCTACACCTTC.

This clone appeared once. This chain links TRBV6-2 or TRBV6-3 with TRBJ1-4; TRBD1 matches 10 bases. Germline V gives CDR1 MNHEY, CDR2 SVGEGT. V gave up 6 bases and J gave up 1 base; unmatched junction bases: 2. The CDR3 is made up of 15 amino acids. The CDR3 bases are TGTGCCAGCAGCGGACAGGGGGGAACTAATGAAAAACTGTTTTTT. Residues: CASSGQGGTNEKLFF.

J is TRBJ1-2 and V is TRBV2, with D perhaps matching TRBD1 (5 bases). Germline V gives CDR1 SNHLY, CDR2 FYNNEI. The V end lost 6 bases, the J end lost 7 bases, and 15 bases lay between the germline ends. The CDR3 is 13 amino acids. DNA for the CDR3: TGTGCCAGCAGAACCAGGGTCGGGGGTGGCTACACCTTC. It encodes CASRTRVGGGYTF.

The chain has TRBV5-3 and TRBJ2-7; 8 nucleotides match TRBD2. TRBV5-3 is labeled an ORF, and its function is uncertain. V lost 3 bases, J lost 5 bases, and 13 bases stayed unmatched. The CDR3 sequence is 16 residues long. This CDR3 is CARSSELAAPPHEQYF. CDR3 bases: TGTGCCAGAAGCTCCGAACTAGCGGCCCCTCCGCACGAGCAGTACTTC.

The rearrangement joins TRBV24-1 to TRBJ2-3, with 7 bases matching TRBD1. CDR1 KGHDR and CDR2 SFDVKD come from the germline V gene. There are 16 residues in the CDR3. Trimming removed 0 bases from V and 1 base from J; junction bases left unmatched: 3. Written as DNA, the CDR3 is TGTGCCACCAGTGATTTGGGAGACAGGGGCACAGATACGCAGTATTTT. It translates to CATSDLGDRGTDTQYF.